The entry below describes one T cell receptor beta chain. This CDR3 has 15 amino acids. Germline assignment: CDR1 SGHTA and CDR2 FQGNSA. V lost 5 bases to trimming and J lost 4 bases, with 16 bases between them. In the original processing: Estimation of nucleated cell counts relied on the amplification of reference gene primers. The data were produced by immunoSEQ multiplex PCR, yet TCRdb's version contains in-frame clones alone and is incomplete. V and J calls and clone size are as listed in that table; D and trimming were resolved from the DNA. The data hold about 73,000 clones, with 77% observed a single time. This sample is drawn from a study of blood T cell repertoires in COVID-19. As for the study in general: T cells, B-cell-depleted T cells, or PBMCs provided the cDNA or gDNA that served as material.

A Seattle source enrolled patients during active infection and followed them longitudinally. The chain carries TRBV7-2 and TRBJ2-3; D possibly corresponds to TRBD2 (7 bases). The receptor was isolated from a man in his 70s with COVID-19, enrolled during active disease. The specimen sequenced was peripheral blood. DNA for the CDR3: TGTGCCAGCAGCCCAAGGGAGGGGGGCTCAGATACGCAGTATTTT. Its translation is CASSPREGGSDTQYF.